This T cell receptor (beta chain) was captured in a study of cytomegalovirus exposure and HLA in healthy donors (dated by TCRdb to about 2017). In terms of the full investigation: According to an earlier analysis of several hundred of the donors, about 179 million T cells yielded roughly 110 million unique TCR beta sequences and approximately 280 Gb of sequence data. Approximately 300 gigabases of sequencing data and about 92 million unique TCR sequences made up an early release that covered around 640 HLA-typed donors. Of the 300 to 450 genotyped donors, 75% to 85% were placed in the genetic ancestry cluster associated with self-reported Caucasian donors. The study aimed to test whether signatures of past pathogen exposure could be identified by cataloging public T cell receptors. The study used immunosequencing to profile the T cell repertoires of approximately 640 subjects and linked those repertoires to cytomegalovirus serostatus. A separate validation cohort of about 110 different subjects was used in addition to the roughly 620-subject first cohort. High-throughput TCR immunosequencing, statistical association of individual TCRs with disease status, and machine learning were combined to predict cytomegalovirus infection status. In a later analysis, previously published TCR beta repertoires from 600 to 850 donors were re-analyzed and high-resolution HLA genotyping was added so that TCR occurrence patterns could be studied. Rather than drawing on any new phenotypic data, the later analysis identified candidate immune exposures from TCR beta sequences and the way those sequences occurred across donors. To decide whether each TCR beta V gene segment behaved as functional or pseudogenic, an earlier analysis of 587 of the donors relied on high-throughput TCR beta sequencing. Donor age, sex, ethnicity and CMV serostatus were collected together with the repertoire data. Genome-wide SNP genotypes for about three fifths of the roughly 670 donors were used in a later genetic analysis, which treated that subset as a discovery cohort. Every discovery cohort repertoire had been produced on one sequencing platform. Both class I and class II loci were covered by HLA typing, at four-digit resolution. Typing coverage differed by locus: A, B, C, DRB1 and DQB1 were typed in about 620-630 donors, DQA1 in around 500, DPA1 in 600 to 610, and DPB1 in 450 to 480. Four to six DR-DQ haplotypes were handled as single units for association and clustering, since linkage in the cohort was strong. Among roughly 370 genotyped donors of the cohort, an average of 235,054 unique TCR beta nucleotide sequences were sequenced per donor, around 18% of them non-productive.

The cohort was made up of approximately 700 healthy bone marrow donors. Cohort members were all nominally healthy when sampled, although unrecorded immune exposures were likely present. The donor was CMV seronegative and was included in the group of a few hundred seronegative cohort members. Every donor gave a peripheral blood sample, and the peripheral blood mononuclear cells from that sample were used for TCR beta sequencing. Genomic DNA was extracted from the blood cell samples with the Qiagen DNeasy Blood Extraction Kit. The germline V gene encodes CDR1 SGHDT and CDR2 YYEEEE. A distance of 16 bases separates the germline ends of V and J, which lose 4 bases and 5 bases respectively. The CDR3 runs 14 amino acids, cysteine and phenylalanine included. Kept here is only the CDR3 DNA, which spans 42 bases and is read in frame from base 1. Regarding this clone: Which antigen it targets is not known.

The protocol used for the library was the immunoSEQ multiplex PCR assay. For the multiplex PCR, a mixture combining 60 forward primers for TCR Vbeta segments and 13 reverse primers for TCR Jbeta segments was used. The CDR3 region of rearranged TCR beta genes was amplified from genomic DNA by a multiplex PCR assay. Amplified TCR beta libraries were sequenced as 87-base-pair reads on the Illumina HiSeq System. The original pipeline was this. In a later analysis, 80 million or so unique TCR beta chains were counted across the roughly 670 repertoires, and approximately 9.9 million of these chains were shared by at least two donors. A nearest-neighbor algorithm error-corrected the raw reads and collapsed the reads into unique sequences, merging closely related sequences to remove PCR and sequencing errors. To assign V, D and J gene segments, CDR3 sequences were aligned to IMGT reference sequences. For a sequence to be retained, a match of at least six nucleotides to both a V gene segment and a J gene segment was required. A rearrangement was called productive if the CDR3 had no stop codons and remained in frame with V and J, and every other rearrangement was called non-productive. CDR3 was defined according to IMGT convention as the region running from the second conserved V-encoded cysteine to the conserved J-encoded phenylalanine. Sequences without an unambiguous match to a single V gene segment were excluded from the earlier analysis of about 600 of the donors. An earlier analysis of fewer than 650 of the donors classified V segments as functional when productive rearrangements were above 56.7% and as segregating when the standard deviation between donors was above 5%. A statistical classification framework was developed to diagnose cytomegalovirus status using the catalog of TCR beta chain sequences. In a later analysis, V and J genes were assigned by comparing TCR nucleotide sequences against IMGT/GENE-DB human TR gene sequences. In a later analysis, CDR3 sequences and most-parsimonious VDJ recombination scenarios were assigned using the TCRdist pipeline. A later analysis defined each TCR beta chain by its CDR3 amino acid sequence plus V-gene family, and excluded reads lacking a unique V-gene family. A later analysis removed roughly 590 highly shared, low-generation-probability nucleotide sequences to deal with suspected cross-contamination and a sequencing artifact. A later analysis calculated a clonal expansion index for each public chain from normalized within-repertoire ranks of inferred template counts. Generation probabilities in a later analysis came from a VDJ recombination model fitted to out-of-frame rearrangements, and those results were checked against IGoR. In a later analysis, TCR-TCR, TCR-HLA and TCR-CMV co-occurrence was scored with hypergeometric tests, and a repertoire-size bias correction was applied to TCR pairs. To estimate false discovery rates, a later analysis permuted the HLA or CMV assignments 20 times. In a later analysis, co-occurring TCRs were grouped with DBSCAN, and TCRdist sequence similarity was added when clustering was performed within HLA-allele-positive subsets. Co-occurrence clustering excluded repertoires with fewer than 30,000 or more than 120,000 public chains, plus five with anomalous nucleotide sharing. TCRdb carries this immuneACCESS record with in-frame sequences only. Its versions omit some clonotypes, under half of them owing to an unresolved V gene in the studies checked, with the rest unexplained. V, J and clone size reflect that table, while D and trimming were determined from the DNA. The sample table includes 100,000 to 150,000 clones. The ten largest clones capture under 3.5% of the sample.

Results and caveats for the whole study, not just this receptor: A cluster of highly shared sequence variants was judged likely to be a technical artifact of the sequencing pipeline. When HLA alleles, especially DR and DQ, strongly co-occurred, attributing TCR associations to individual alleles was difficult. In vitro tests confirmed that a few of the cytomegalovirus-associated TCR beta chains recognize cytomegalovirus antigens. In a later genetic analysis, a missense DCLRE1C variant was associated with V-gene and J-gene trimming of TCR beta chains, and the association was replicated in an independent cohort. Broadly in line with IMGT annotations, most TCR beta V segments showed up in productive rearrangements about 87% or about 30% of the time in an earlier analysis of several hundred of the donors. Compared with equally common non-associated chains, HLA-associated TCR beta chains in a later analysis were more clonally expanded and had lower generation probabilities. This cohort had only TCR beta chains sequenced, and the lack of alpha or paired-chain data limited which features could be detected. Most TCR sequences were observed very rarely across donors, whereas some public TCRs were present in many individuals. The classifier was reported to diagnose cytomegalovirus status with high specificity and sensitivity in both the original cohort and the validation cohort. A further reported finding was that TCR beta sequences accurately predicted the HLA-A and HLA-B alleles for most subjects in the first cohort. A later analysis associated 16,951 TCR beta sequences with specific HLA alleles at a false discovery rate of 0.05. Because counts were too low, roughly 18 rarely observed V segments, including chromosome 9 orphons, were left out of the earlier analysis of about 620 of the donors. The authors suggested that the approach could potentially be generalized to other disease states and immunological phenotypes. A later analysis found that most CMV-associated TCR beta chains appeared HLA-restricted, with HLA associations seemingly driven largely by CMV exposure. A later genetic analysis reported fewer N-insertions in productive TCRs among donors in an Asian-associated ancestry cluster than the 666-donor mean. According to a later analysis, parvovirus B19, influenza, CMV and Epstein-Barr virus appeared linked to several top co-occurrence clusters. Because some donors lacked HLA typing at each locus, the association tests relied only on the typed subset. Correlated functional status among segregating V segments might be attributable to linkage disequilibrium, but an unknown experimental factor could not be ruled out. CMV serostatus was the only immune exposure information available for the cohort. In a later analysis, TCR association rates were found to vary across HLA loci, with the most associated TCRs seen for DRB1 alleles and the fewest for HLA-C alleles. The 87-base-pair reads could not distinguish some IMGT-functional V segments, including TRBV6-2 and TRBV6-3, so those segments were excluded. The study gave a list of about 170 TCR beta chains associated with cytomegalovirus. Roughly uniform sequencing depth across donors was assumed in presence/absence analyses, although this assumption may not hold.

This sequence originates from a man in his thirties or forties in good health and CMV-seronegative. Sequenced input: PBMCs. Recombination linked TRBV5-6 to TRBJ2-7; TRBD1 could be the D gene, as 6 bases match. The sequenced DNA: TGTGCCAGCAGCCTTTCAGGACAGATGCACGAGCAGTACTTC. This encodes CASSLSGQMHEQYF.